A single T cell receptor beta chain is shown here with its context. The data were taken from a study of T-cell memory formation after mild COVID-19. TCRdb ran MiXCR on the 5' RACE reads and lists one entry per CDR3 protein. The sample holds hundreds of thousands of distinct CDR3 sequences, approximately 29% seen once. V was trimmed by 3 bases and J by 5 bases, leaving 16 bases between them. This CDR3 is built from 15 residues. The clonotype was recovered from an adult woman who had mild COVID-19 (a few samples of this study predate the infection). Cell type and time point are not known. The V call is TRBV12-3 or TRBV12-4, the J call TRBJ1-2; D ambiguous. The source material was PBMCs or a T cell subset sorted from them (not recorded which). CDR3 in DNA: TGTGCCAGCAGTTTCTCCACCTCCGGGAAATATGGCTACACCTTC. Amino acid sequence: CASSFSTSGKYGYTF.